What follows describes a single T cell receptor beta chain. The data were taken from a study of blood T cell repertoires in COVID-19. The repertoire was sequenced with immunoSEQ multiplex PCR; TCRdb's copy has only in-frame clones and lacks some. There are roughly 45,000 clones in the sample; 80% to 90% occur only once, and just under 8.5% lies in the top ten. The CDR3 has 14 residues. The germline CDR1 and CDR2 sequences are ENHRY and SYGVKD. V was clipped by 5 bases and J by 0 bases, with 11 bases between them. The sample taken for sequencing was peripheral blood. The origin of this receptor is a man in his sixties with active COVID-19. The V call is TRBV10-3, the J call TRBJ2-7, with D perhaps matching TRBD1 (5 bases). CDR3 in amino acids: CAISIDRSSYEQYF. The CDR3 DNA sequence: TGTGCCATCAGTATTGACAGAAGCTCCTACGAGCAGTACTTC.